The 9 T cell receptor beta chains in this list originate from one sample, sequenced in a study of PD-L1 blockade in urothelial cancer. Produced via immunoSEQ multiplex PCR; TCRdb's table is partial and in-frame only. Of tens of thousands of clones in the sample, 85% to 90% were seen once. The time point here: pretreatment peripheral blood. The sequences come from PBMCs, collected around atezolizumab (anti-PD-L1) treatment. The receptors were sampled from a man between 60 and 75 years old with urothelial cancer.

This chain joins TRBV5-6 and TRBJ1-6, with TRBD1 matching 10 bases. CDR1 and CDR2 from the germline V gene are SGHDT and YYEEEE. V lost 4 bases, J lost 8 bases, and 6 bases stayed unmatched. The CDR3 has 15 residues. CDR3 in DNA: TGTGCCAGCAGCCGGACGGGACAGGGGCATTCACCCCTCCACTTT. Protein: CASSRTGQGHSPLHF.

This chain uses TRBV5-6 with TRBJ1-2; D uncertain. CDR3 length: 11 amino acids. V lost 0 bases, J lost 8 bases, and 5 bases lay in between. From germline, CDR1 is SGHDT and CDR2 YYEEEE. The CDR3 region has the DNA TGTGCCAGCAGCTTGGCCGGGGGCTACACCTTC. This gives the protein CASSLAGGYTF. Full variable domain (missing parts from reference TRBV5-6 and TRBJ1-2): DAGVTQSPTHLIKTRGQQVTLRCSPKSGHDTVSWYQQALGQGPQFIFQYYEEEERQRGNFPDRFSGHQFPNYSSELNVNALLLGDSALYLCASSLAGGYTFGSGTRLTVV.

This rearrangement joins TRBV7-3 to TRBJ2-2; 11 nucleotides line up with TRBD2. Germline V gives CDR1 SGHTA, CDR2 FQGTGA. V was clipped by 6 bases and J by 3 bases; unmatched bases: 6. This CDR3 region has 16 residues. The CDR3 reads CASRAGTSGYTGELFF. The CDR3 bases are TGTGCCAGCAGAGCCGGGACTAGCGGATACACCGGGGAGCTGTTTTTT.

The chain joins TRBV5-1 to TRBJ2-5, with D possibly matching TRBD2 (5 bases). Germline CDR1 reads SGHRS; CDR2 reads YFSETQ. This CDR3 comprises 13 residues. Trimming took off 5 bases at V and 0 bases at J, with 8 bases between the two ends. The CDR3 sequence is CASSRGYQETQYF. The DNA for the CDR3 is TGCGCCAGCAGTCGGGGTTACCAAGAGACCCAGTACTTC.

The rearrangement links TRBV5-4 to TRBJ2-2; D is perhaps TRBD2 (6 bases). Germline CDR1 reads SGHNT; CDR2 reads YYREEE (reference sequence). Trimming left V 0 bases short and J 4 bases short, with 10 bases between. This CDR3 spans 15 amino acids. The CDR3 region is CASSLGRERTGELFF. CDR3 DNA: TGTGCCAGCAGCTTGGGGAGGGAACGCACCGGGGAGCTGTTTTTT.

The chain recombines TRBV27 with TRBJ2-3, with D maybe TRBD1 (6 bases). There are 15 residues in the CDR3. V was pared by 5 bases and J by 0 bases, with 12 bases between. Germline lookup yields CDR1 MNHEY and CDR2 SMNVEV (reference sequence). The CDR3 loop is CASSIGQHSTDTQYF. The CDR3 coding sequence is TGTGCCAGCAGTATCGGACAGCATAGCACAGATACGCAGTATTTT.

A note on this clone: An end of the junction does not agree with germline; a read error may underlie this. V gene TRBV7-7 combines with J gene TRBJ2-5, with 7 nucleotides matching TRBD1. The CDR3 is made up of 14 amino acids. Per the germline V gene, CDR1 is SSHAT and CDR2 is FNYEAQ (reference sequence). CDR3 in amino acids: CASSLAGTEETQYF. The DNA for the CDR3 is TGTGCTAGCAGCTTAGCCGGGACAGAAGAGACCCAGTACTTC.

A single count supports this clone. The chain links TRBV28 to TRBJ2-3; TRBD2 matches 11 bases. Per the germline V gene, CDR1 is MDHEN and CDR2 is SYDVKM. The J segment lost 0 bases and the V segment lost 8 bases, leaving 4 bases of the junction unmatched. The CDR3 has 15 amino acids. This chain's CDR3 is CASLAGGLSTDTQYF. The CDR3 nucleotides read TGTGCCAGCCTAGCGGGGGGACTAAGCACAGATACGCAGTATTTT.

V is TRBV15 and J is TRBJ2-7, with D possibly TRBD1 on 5 matching bases. Germline lookup yields CDR1 LNHNV and CDR2 YYDKDF (reference sequence). The CDR3 has 14 residues. V lost 5 bases to trimming and J lost 2 bases, with 13 bases between them. This chain's CDR3 is CATSDVRVTYEQYF. The CDR3, as DNA: TGTGCCACCAGCGACGTCAGGGTTACCTACGAGCAGTACTTC.